Following are 4 T cell receptor beta chains from one sample sequenced in a study of T cell clonotyping in hematopoietic cell transplantation. Regarding time point: recipient sample about 28 days before transplant, after cytoreduction. Profiled with immunoSEQ multiplex PCR; TCRdb holds only in-frame clones, not every one. This sample carries more than 25,000 clones, roughly 70% of them seen once, and the ten largest clones take less than 6.5%. The starting material was peripheral blood mononuclear cells, obtained before stem cell transplant. These receptors were collected from a man aged 45-65 years with myelodysplastic syndrome. Some clones in this sample may be carry-over from other donors' samples.

V usage is TRBV29-1 and J usage is TRBJ1-2; 9 nucleotides align to TRBD1. Germline V gene lookup returns CDR1 SQVTM and CDR2 ANQGSEA. V lost 6 bases and J lost 7; bases outside the gene matches: 3. The CDR3 length is 11 residues. CDR3 protein: CSVRQGGGYTF. The CDR3 DNA is TGCAGCGTCCGACAGGGGGGTGGCTACACCTTC.

This sequence joins TRBV6-5 and TRBJ1-1; D gene unclear. This CDR3 is built from 15 residues. Germline V gene lookup returns CDR1 MNHEY and CDR2 SVGAGI. The V end lost 6 bases, the J end lost 3 bases, and 17 bases lay between the germline ends. The CDR3 sequence: CASRNVGEWDTEAFF. The CDR3 nucleotides are TGTGCCAGCAGGAACGTCGGGGAATGGGACACTGAAGCTTTCTTT.

This clone was counted once. This rearrangement joins TRBV5-1 to TRBJ1-2; a weak D match, TRBD1 (5 bases). Trimming left V 1 base short and J 0 bases short, with 13 bases between. CDR1 and CDR2 (germline): SGHRS, YFSETQ. The CDR3 runs 16 residues. CDR3 in amino acids: CASSLNPGRTNYGYTF. The CDR3 DNA reads as TGCGCCAGCAGCTTGAATCCGGGACGAACTAACTATGGCTACACCTTC.

The chain employs TRBV6-1 and TRBJ1-4, with 8 bases matching TRBD1. Germline CDR1 is MNHNS and CDR2 is SASEGT. The CDR3 totals 13 residues. Losses at the gene ends were 5 bases for V and 12 bases for J; bases not matched to a gene: 8. CDR3 amino acids: CASSSGQGEELFF. The DNA for the CDR3 is TGTGCCAGCAGTTCCGGACAGGGCGAAGAACTGTTTTTT.